This T cell receptor beta chain emerged from a study of blood T cells in healthy people across ages. Alongside a J-beta primer mix, a sample-barcoded 5' primer served in a second PCR lasting about 7 to 12 cycles. TCRdb re-analysed the 5' RACE reads in MiXCR, keeping a single row per CDR3 protein. The data show about 560,000 distinct CDR3 sequences, about 26% seen once. Unmatched junction bases numbered 8, after V lost 1 base and J lost 0 bases. Germline loops: CDR1 SQVTM, CDR2 ANQGSEA. The CDR3 totals 17 residues. Only a few counts were recorded for this clonotype. The sample also formed part of further work on T cells of mothers and their children.

The sequence was obtained from a boy under 10 years old in good health. What was sequenced was blood. The chain joins TRBV29-1 to TRBJ2-1; 8 bases agree with TRBD2. Written as DNA, the CDR3 is TGCAGCGTTGAAGGGGAAACCGGGAGGGTCTCCTACAATGAGCAGTTCTTC. Protein: CSVEGETGRVSYNEQFF.